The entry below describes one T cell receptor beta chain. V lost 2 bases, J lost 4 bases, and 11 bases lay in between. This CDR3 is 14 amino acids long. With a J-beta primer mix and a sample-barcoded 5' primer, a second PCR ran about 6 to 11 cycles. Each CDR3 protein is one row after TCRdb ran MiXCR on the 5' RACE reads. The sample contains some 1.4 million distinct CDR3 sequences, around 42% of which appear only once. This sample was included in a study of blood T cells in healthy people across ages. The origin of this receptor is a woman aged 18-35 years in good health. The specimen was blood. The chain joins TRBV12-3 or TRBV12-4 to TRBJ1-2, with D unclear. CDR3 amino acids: CASSLRRIPYGYTF. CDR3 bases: TGTGCCAGCAGTTTAAGGCGGATCCCCTATGGCTACACCTTC.